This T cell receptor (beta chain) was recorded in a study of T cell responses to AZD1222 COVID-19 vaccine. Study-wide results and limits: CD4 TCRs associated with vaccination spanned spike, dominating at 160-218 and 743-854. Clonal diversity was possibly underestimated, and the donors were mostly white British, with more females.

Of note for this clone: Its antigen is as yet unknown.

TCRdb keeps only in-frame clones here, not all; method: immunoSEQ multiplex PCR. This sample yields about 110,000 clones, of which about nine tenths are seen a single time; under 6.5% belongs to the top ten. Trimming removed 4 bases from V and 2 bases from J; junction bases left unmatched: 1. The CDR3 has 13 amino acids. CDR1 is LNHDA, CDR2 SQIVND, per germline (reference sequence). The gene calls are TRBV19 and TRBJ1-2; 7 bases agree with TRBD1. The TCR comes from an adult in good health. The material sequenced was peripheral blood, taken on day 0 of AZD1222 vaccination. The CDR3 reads CASSKQGNYGYTF. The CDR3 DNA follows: TGTGCCAGTAGTAAACAGGGGAACTATGGCTACACCTTC.